This entry concerns a single TCR beta chain. This specimen belongs to a study of T cell responses to AZD1222 COVID-19 vaccine. Profiling relied on immunoSEQ multiplex PCR, and the TCRdb table lists in-frame clones only, not all of them. The data show more than 100,000 clones, approximately 88% seen once. Germline CDR1 LGHDT, CDR2 YNNKEL (reference sequence). V was shortened by 3 bases and J by 10 bases, with 12 bases between the two germline ends. The CDR3 spans 12 residues. Sequenced here: peripheral blood, sampled on day 0 of AZD1222 vaccination. This rearrangement joins TRBV3-1 (or the pseudogene TRBV3-2) to TRBJ1-1; D ambiguous. This receptor was obtained from an adult in good health. Here the CDR3 reads CASSHRSRGAFF. In DNA form, the CDR3 reads TGTGCCAGCAGCCACAGGAGCCGTGGAGCTTTCTTT.